The rows below give T cell receptor beta chains drawn from one sample of a study of OX40 agonist ivuxolimab in advanced cancers. The table came from immunoSEQ multiplex PCR; TCRdb's copy has only in-frame clones and leaves some out. This sample has more than 60,000 clones, with 90% to 95% found just once. Sequences were derived from CD4+ or CD8+ T cells sorted from blood, sampled in a trial of the OX40 agonist ivuxolimab. These receptors were obtained from an adult with an advanced solid tumor such as melanoma, head and neck, liver or kidney cancer. CDR3s include the opening cysteine and the closing phenylalanine or tryptophan. The order of the fields is V gene, clone size, J gene, D gene, CDR3 DNA, CDR3 protein. The D gene is left open where the match is weak. For some rows the clone size is stated as once, few or many, or as a class when expanded; others skip it.

>TRBV5-4|-|TRBJ1-1|-
TGTGCCAGCAGCTTGGTCCCCCACAAAGCCCCGAACACTGAAGCTTTCTTT
CASSLVPHKAPNTEAFF
>TRBV28|-|TRBJ2-3|TRBD2
TGTGCCAGCAGCCAAATAGCGGGAGTGGCGGCAGATACGCAGTATTTT
CASSQIAGVAADTQYF
>TRBV5-8|-|TRBJ2-7|-
TGTGCCAGCAGCTTAGGTCCGGGGTGGAGCAGCGAGCAGTACTTC
CASSLGPGWSSEQYF
>TRBV11-1|-|TRBJ2-1|TRBD2
TGTGCCAGCAGCCGGAGCAGGACTAGCGGGAGGCGAAATGAGCAGTTCTTC
CASSRSRTSGRRNEQFF
>TRBV7-2|-|TRBJ2-7|-
TGTGCCAGCAGCTTAGAAGGGTATGGGGTCGACGAGCAGTACTTC
CASSLEGYGVDEQYF
>TRBV7-3|-|TRBJ2-3|-
TGTGCCAGCAGCCCCGGATCCCGCCTGGGCGATACGCAGTATTTT
CASSPGSRLGDTQYF
>TRBV6-5|-|TRBJ1-3|-
TGTGCCAGCAGTTTAGGAAACACCATATATTTT
CASSLGNTIYF
>TRBV5-4|-|TRBJ1-1|-
TGTGCCAGCAGCTTAGGCGCAGGGGAAGCTTTCTTT
CASSLGAGEAFF
>TRBV7-9|-|TRBJ2-3|-
TGTGCCAGCAGCTTAAGGGCTGATACGCAGTATTTT
CASSLRADTQYF
>TRBV7-4|few|TRBJ2-3|-
TGTGCCAGCAGCCGCACAGATACGCAGTATTTT
CASSRTDTQYF
>TRBV30|-|TRBJ2-2|-
TGTGCCTGGATTCGCATGGAGGCCGGGGAGCTGTTTTTT
CAWIRMEAGELFF
>TRBV25-1|-|TRBJ1-2|-
TGTGCCAGCAGTGAAGGCAGGATTTCAGCTAACTATGGCTACACCTTC
CASSEGRISANYGYTF
>TRBV7-3|-|TRBJ2-7|-
TGTGCCAGCAGCTTAGTCCCCCTAGCTCCCCCCTACGAGCAGTACTTC
CASSLVPLAPPYEQYF
>TRBV7-2|-|TRBJ2-5|TRBD2
TGTGCCAGCAGCTTAGAACTAGCGGGAGAGGTGGTCGAGACCCAGTACTTC
CASSLELAGEVVETQYF
>TRBV19|-|TRBJ2-5|-
TGTGCCAGTAGTCTCCCATCAGGGGACGCTCGAGGAGTGACCCAGTACTTC
CASSLPSGDARGVTQYF
>TRBV5-4|-|TRBJ2-3|-
TGTGCCAGCAGCTTGCATACGGGAGTGAAAGATACGCAGTATTTT
CASSLHTGVKDTQYF
>TRBV15|-|TRBJ1-1|-
TGTGCCACCAGCAGCTTAGTAGCGAACACTGAAGCTTTCTTT
CATSSLVANTEAFF
>TRBV19|-|TRBJ2-2|TRBD2
TGTGCCAGTAGTTTAGGGCTAGCGGGTAACACCGGGGAGCTGTTTTTT
CASSLGLAGNTGELFF
>TRBV9|-|TRBJ2-7|-
TGTGCCAGATTTTCGGGGAGACCCTACGAGCAGTACTTC
CARFSGRPYEQYF
>TRBV9|-|TRBJ1-2|-
TGTGCCAGCAGCACAGGAGGGGGGAATGGCTACACCTTC
CASSTGGGNGYTF
>TRBV9|once|TRBJ1-2|-
TGTGCCAGCAGCGTAGACCTCACTGGGGAGGGAATGGATGGCTACACCTTC
CASSVDLTGEGMDGYTF
>TRBV5-1|few|TRBJ2-7|TRBD2
TGCGCCAGCAGCCCCGGGGGGGGTTACTACGAGCAGTACTTC
CASSPGGGYYEQYF
>TRBV9|-|TRBJ2-7|TRBD1
TGTGCCAGCAGCGTGTCCGGGACAGGGACCCACGAGCAGTACTTC
CASSVSGTGTHEQYF
>TRBV5-4|-|TRBJ1-2|-
TGTGCCAGCAGCTTGTCTGGGTCTTACTATGGCTACACCTTC
CASSLSGSYYGYTF
>TRBV28|-|TRBJ2-3|-
TGTGCCAGCAGTTCCTGGCGATTAGCGGACAGCACAGATACGCAGTATTTT
CASSSWRLADSTDTQYF
>TRBV29-1|few|TRBJ1-1|-
TGCGCCGGACACCTGAACACTGAAGCTTTCTTT
CAGHLNTEAFF
>TRBV5-1|-|TRBJ1-1|-
TGCGCCAGCAGCTTGGTTCGGTGGGGGGACACTGAAGCTTTCTTT
CASSLVRWGDTEAFF
>TRBV11-2|-|TRBJ1-5|-
TGTGCCAGCAGCTCCCTACAAGGAAATCAGCCCCAGCATTTT
CASSSLQGNQPQHF
>TRBV6-5|-|TRBJ1-1|-
TGTGCCAGCAGTTACGCCGGAAACACTGAAGCTTTCTTT
CASSYAGNTEAFF
>TRBV4-3|-|TRBJ2-2|TRBD2
TGCGCCAGCAGCCAACCGGGACTAGCGGGAGGGGACGGGGAGCTGTTTTTT
CASSQPGLAGGDGELFF
>TRBV4-3|-|TRBJ2-7|-
TGCGCCAGCAGCCATGGAAACGAGCAGTACTTC
CASSHGNEQYF
>TRBV28|-|TRBJ2-3|TRBD2
TGTGCCAGCAGTCCCCCCCCGGGACTAGCGGTCGCCAGAGATACGCAGTATTTT
CASSPPPGLAVARDTQYF
>TRBV4-3|-|TRBJ2-3|TRBD1
TGCGCCAGCAGCCAAGGGACAGGAAGCACAGATACGCAGTATTTT
CASSQGTGSTDTQYF
>TRBV19|-|TRBJ2-1|TRBD2
TGTGCCAGACGACTTCGGACTAGCGGGACACTTTACAATGAGCAGTTCTTC
CARRLRTSGTLYNEQFF
>TRBV2|-|TRBJ1-1|-
TGTGCCAGCGAGGGTCGTATGAACACTGAAGCTTTCTTT
CASEGRMNTEAFF
>TRBV28|-|TRBJ2-1|TRBD2
TGTGCCAGCAGTTTACCCCTGGGACTAGCGGGAGAGGGGAGCTCCTACAATGAGCAGTTCTTC
CASSLPLGLAGEGSSYNEQFF
>TRBV21-1|-|TRBJ1-1|-
TGTGCCAGCAGCAAAGATGGGATAACTGAAGCTTTCTTT
CASSKDGITEAFF
>TRBV27|-|TRBJ1-1|-
TGTGCCAGCAGTTTGAGCTTAAGTTCCCCTGAAGCTTTCTTT
CASSLSLSSPEAFF
>TRBV27|once|TRBJ2-6|-
TGTGCCAGCAGTCACGGAGCGGCGGAGGGCCTGGCTGGGGCCAACGTCCTGACTTTC
CASSHGAAEGLAGANVLTF
>TRBV6-6|-|TRBJ2-3|TRBD2
TGTGCCAGCAGTACCCCGACTAGCAGGTCTTCGGATACGCAGTATTTT
CASSTPTSRSSDTQYF
>TRBV19|-|TRBJ2-7|TRBD1
TGTGCCAGCAGACAGGGGCAATCCTACGAGCAGTACTTC
CASRQGQSYEQYF
>TRBV4-1|-|TRBJ2-1|-
TGCGCCAGCAGCCAAGATGGCCCATACAATGAGCAGTTCTTC
CASSQDGPYNEQFF
>TRBV9|-|TRBJ1-2|-
TGTGCCAGCAGCGTATCCGGAGGGAACTATGGCTACACCTTC
CASSVSGGNYGYTF
>TRBV27|-|TRBJ2-2|-
TGTGCCAGCAGTTTCACAGCGACCGGGGAGCTGTTTTTT
CASSFTATGELFF
>TRBV19|-|TRBJ2-1|-
TGTGCCAGTAGTATAGATCTATGGTACAATGAGCAGTTCTTC
CASSIDLWYNEQFF
>TRBV6-5|-|TRBJ2-1|TRBD2
TGTGCCACCAAGACTAGCGGAGCCTACAATGAGCAGTTCTTC
CATKTSGAYNEQFF
>TRBV28|-|TRBJ2-7|-
TGTGCCACAATTAGGGGCGGATCCTACGAGCAGTACTTC
CATIRGGSYEQYF
>TRBV11-2|-|TRBJ2-5|-
TGTGCCAGCACACATTGGGGGGCGCAGGACCAAGAGACCCAGTACTTC
CASTHWGAQDQETQYF
>TRBV27|-|TRBJ2-1|-
TGTGCCAGCACCACCGACAGCACACTAAATGAGCAGTTCTTC
CASTTDSTLNEQFF
>TRBV27|-|TRBJ2-1|TRBD2
TGTGCCAGCAGCATCACTAGCGTCAGCTACAATGAGCAGTTCTTC
CASSITSVSYNEQFF
>TRBV7-9|-|TRBJ1-2|TRBD1
TGTGCCAGCACCTGGGGACAGGCCTCACACATCTTTGACTACACCTTC
CASTWGQASHIFDYTF
>TRBV7-2|-|TRBJ2-1|TRBD2
TGTGCCAGCAGCTTAGTTTTTGGTATAGCGGGAGAGTCTGAGCAGTTCTTC
CASSLVFGIAGESEQFF